The text below deals with one T cell receptor (beta chain). In the authors' methods: By means of reference gene primer amplification, nucleated cell counts were estimated. TCRdb's copy holds only in-frame clones and misses some; the assay was immunoSEQ multiplex PCR. The DNA gave D and trimming, while V, J and clone size come from that table. Here the sample spans over 300,000 clones, 85% to 90% being singletons. This sample is drawn from a study of blood T cell repertoires in COVID-19. Study summary: The analysed material was cDNA or gDNA that came from T cells, B-cell-depleted T cells, or PBMCs.

Those enrolled, adults aged 18 to 89 years, came from around 25 US areas. Participants' own reports of clinical history determined their cohort assignment. From germline, CDR1 is MNHEY and CDR2 SMNVEV (reference sequence). This CDR3 is 14 amino acids long. The V and J ends lost 6 bases and 2 bases respectively, with 13 bases between them. This chain links TRBV27 with TRBJ1-2; tentative D call: TRBD1 (6 bases). The TCR sequence derives from a woman aged 25 to 39 with acute COVID-19. What was sequenced was PBMCs or T cells enriched from blood (not recorded which). CDR3 in DNA: TGTGCCAGCAGCCTCAGGGGAATGAACTATGGCTACACCTTC. Its protein product is CASSLRGMNYGYTF.